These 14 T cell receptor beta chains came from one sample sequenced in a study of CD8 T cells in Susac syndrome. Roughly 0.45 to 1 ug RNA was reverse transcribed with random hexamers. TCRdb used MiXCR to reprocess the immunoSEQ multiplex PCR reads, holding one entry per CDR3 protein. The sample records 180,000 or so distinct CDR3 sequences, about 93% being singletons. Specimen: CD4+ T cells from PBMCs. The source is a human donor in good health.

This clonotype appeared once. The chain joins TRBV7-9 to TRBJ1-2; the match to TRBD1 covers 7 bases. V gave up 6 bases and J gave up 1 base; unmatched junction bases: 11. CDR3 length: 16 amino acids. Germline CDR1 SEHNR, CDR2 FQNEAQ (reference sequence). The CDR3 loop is CASRQPGQYSNYGYTF. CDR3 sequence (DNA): TGTGCCAGCAGACAACCGGGACAGTATAGTAACTATGGCTACACCTTC.

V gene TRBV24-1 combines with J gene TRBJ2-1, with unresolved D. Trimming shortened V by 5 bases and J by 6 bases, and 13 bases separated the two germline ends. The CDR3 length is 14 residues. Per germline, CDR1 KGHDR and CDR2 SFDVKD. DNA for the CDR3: TGTGCCACCAGTGGTTGGGCAGGCTCCAATGAGCAGTTCTTC. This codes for CATSGWAGSNEQFF.

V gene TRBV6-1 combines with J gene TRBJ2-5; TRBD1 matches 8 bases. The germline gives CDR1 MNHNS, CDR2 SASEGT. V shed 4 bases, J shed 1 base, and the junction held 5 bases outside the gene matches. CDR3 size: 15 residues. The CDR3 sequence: CASSGTGRFQETQYF. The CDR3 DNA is TGTGCCAGCAGTGGGACAGGGAGGTTCCAAGAGACCCAGTACTTC.

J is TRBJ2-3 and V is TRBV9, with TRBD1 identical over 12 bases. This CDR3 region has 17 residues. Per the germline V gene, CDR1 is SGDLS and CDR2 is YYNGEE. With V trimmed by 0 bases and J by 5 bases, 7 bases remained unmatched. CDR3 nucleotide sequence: TGTGCCAGCAGCGTAGGAGCCGGGACAGGGGGCATAGATACGCAGTATTTT. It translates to CASSVGAGTGGIDTQYF.

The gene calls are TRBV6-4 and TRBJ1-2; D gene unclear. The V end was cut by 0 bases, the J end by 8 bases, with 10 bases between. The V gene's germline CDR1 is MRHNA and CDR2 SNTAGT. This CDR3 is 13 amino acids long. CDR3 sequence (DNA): TGTGCCAGCAGTGACTCGACCAGCGGCGGCTACACCTTC. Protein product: CASSDSTSGGYTF.

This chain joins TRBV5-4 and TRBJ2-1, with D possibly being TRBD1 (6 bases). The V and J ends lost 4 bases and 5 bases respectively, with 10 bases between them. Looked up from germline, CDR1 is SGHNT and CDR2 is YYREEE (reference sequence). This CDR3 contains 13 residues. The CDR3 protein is CASSIDRHNEQFF. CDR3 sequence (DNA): TGTGCCAGCAGCATAGACAGGCACAATGAGCAGTTCTTC.

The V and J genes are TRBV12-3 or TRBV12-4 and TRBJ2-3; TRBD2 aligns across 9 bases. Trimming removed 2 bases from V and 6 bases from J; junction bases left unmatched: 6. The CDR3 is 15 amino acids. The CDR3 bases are TGTGCCAGCAGTTTATCCAGCGGGGGGAAGGATACGCAGTATTTT. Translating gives CASSLSSGGKDTQYF.

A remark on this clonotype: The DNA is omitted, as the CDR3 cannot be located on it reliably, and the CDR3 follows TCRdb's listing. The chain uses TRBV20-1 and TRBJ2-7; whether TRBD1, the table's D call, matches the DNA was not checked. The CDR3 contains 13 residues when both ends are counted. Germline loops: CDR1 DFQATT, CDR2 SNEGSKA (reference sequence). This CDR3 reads CSARDSVGTGSIF.

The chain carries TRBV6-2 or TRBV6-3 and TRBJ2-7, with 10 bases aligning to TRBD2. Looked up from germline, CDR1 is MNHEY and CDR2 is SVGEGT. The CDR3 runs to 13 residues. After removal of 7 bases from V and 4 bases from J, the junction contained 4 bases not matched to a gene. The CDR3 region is CASKRGGRYEQYF. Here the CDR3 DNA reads TGTGCCAGCAAGCGGGGGGGCAGGTACGAGCAGTACTTC.

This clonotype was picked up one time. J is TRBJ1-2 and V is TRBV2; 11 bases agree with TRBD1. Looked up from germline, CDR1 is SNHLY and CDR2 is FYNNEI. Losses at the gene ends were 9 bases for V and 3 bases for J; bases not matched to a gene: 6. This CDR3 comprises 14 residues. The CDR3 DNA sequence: TGTGCCAGTAGCGGGACAGGGGGTCACTATGGCTACACCTTC. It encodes CASSGTGGHYGYTF.

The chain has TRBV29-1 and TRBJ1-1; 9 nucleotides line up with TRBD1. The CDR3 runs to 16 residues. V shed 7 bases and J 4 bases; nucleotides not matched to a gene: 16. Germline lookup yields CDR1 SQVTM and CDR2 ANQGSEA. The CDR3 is CSARSGTGLSGTEAFF. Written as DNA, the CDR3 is TGCAGCGCTCGATCCGGGACAGGGCTATCAGGCACTGAAGCTTTCTTT.

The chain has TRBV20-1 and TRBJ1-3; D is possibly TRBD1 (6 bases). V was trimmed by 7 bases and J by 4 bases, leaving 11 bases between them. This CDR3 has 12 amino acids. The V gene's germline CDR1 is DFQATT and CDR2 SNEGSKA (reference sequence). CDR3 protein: CSVEGDGNTIYF. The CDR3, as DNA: TGCAGTGTAGAGGGGGACGGAAACACCATATATTTT.

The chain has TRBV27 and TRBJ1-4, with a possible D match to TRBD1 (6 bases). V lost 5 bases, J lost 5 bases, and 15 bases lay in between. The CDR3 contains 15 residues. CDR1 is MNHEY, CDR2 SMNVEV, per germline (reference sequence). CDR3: CASSLTTGYNEKLFF. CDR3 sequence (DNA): TGTGCCAGCAGTCTCACGACAGGCTACAATGAAAAACTGTTTTTT.

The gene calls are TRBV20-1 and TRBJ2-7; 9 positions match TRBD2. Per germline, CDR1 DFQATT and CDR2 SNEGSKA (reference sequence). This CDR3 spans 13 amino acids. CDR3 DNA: TGCAGCGCCGGCGGTAGCGGGGGAGGGGAGCAGTACTTC. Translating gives CSAGGSGGGEQYF.